Each of the 19 T cell receptor beta chains below was sequenced from the same sample in a study of molecular identifiers for immune sequencing clone quantification. TCRdb reanalysed the PCR reads using MiXCR and keeps one entry per CDR3 protein. The table has roughly 90,000 distinct CDR3 sequences, about 23% seen once. Sample: naive CD8+ T cells from blood, with Jurkat cell RNA spiked in. Subset meaning: FACS-sorted CD8+CD4-CCR7+CD45RA+ naive T cells. The receptors come from a human donor in good health. Some libraries in this study had Jurkat cell RNA spiked in.

This clonotype appeared a few times. The genes are TRBV9 and TRBJ2-7, with 13 bases matching TRBD2. Losses at the gene ends were 3 bases for V and 7 bases for J; bases not matched to a gene: 7. This CDR3 comprises 15 residues. The V gene's germline CDR1 is SGDLS and CDR2 YYNGEE. This CDR3 reads CASSASGLAGDEQYF. Written as DNA, the CDR3 is TGTGCCAGCAGCGCGTCCGGACTAGCGGGGGATGAGCAGTACTTC.

Ten or more counts support this clonotype. The chain uses TRBV6-5 and TRBJ2-7; weak D call: TRBD2 (5 bases). The CDR3 is 13 amino acids. Trimming took off 8 bases at V and 2 bases at J, with 13 bases between the two ends. The germline V gene encodes CDR1 MNHEY and CDR2 SVGAGI. The CDR3 protein is CASGLRTAYEQYF. CDR3 coding DNA: TGTGCCAGCGGCTTAAGGACTGCCTACGAGCAGTACTTC.

In this sample, this clonotype turned up a few times. The rearrangement uses TRBV15 and TRBJ2-3; no reliable D call. V lost 0 bases, J lost 1 base, and 5 bases lay in between. Germline V lookup: CDR1 LNHNV, CDR2 YYDKDF (reference sequence). This CDR3 contains 14 residues. CDR3 protein: CATSRDLGTDTQYF. CDR3 nucleotides: TGTGCCACCAGCAGAGATTTAGGCACAGATACGCAGTATTTT.

This clonotype was observed many times. This rearrangement joins TRBV9 to TRBJ1-4; D gene unclear. Germline CDR1 reads SGDLS; CDR2 reads YYNGEE. The CDR3 totals 13 residues. Deletions cut 3 bases from V and 6 bases from J, with 9 bases between. This chain's CDR3 is CASSGPLDEKLFF. CDR3 sequence (DNA): TGTGCCAGCAGCGGACCCCTAGATGAAAAACTGTTTTTT.

There are many counts of this clonotype. Here the CDR3 DNA reads TGCAGCGTTGTGGGACTAGCGGGAGGGCCGGGTGCCGATGAGCAGTTCTTC. This sequence encodes CSVVGLAGGPGADEQFF. The chain links TRBV29-1 to TRBJ2-1, with 16 bases fitting TRBD2. The CDR3 consists of 17 residues. Germline lookup yields CDR1 SQVTM and CDR2 ANQGSEA. V lost 4 bases, J lost 8 bases, and 11 bases stayed unmatched.

This clonotype has only one observation. One base away lies a much larger clone, so this may be a sequencing read error. This sequence joins TRBV4-1 and TRBJ2-2, with no clear D. CDR3 size: 14 residues. Germline lookup yields CDR1 MGHRA and CDR2 YSYEKL. The CDR3 bases are TGCGCCGGCAGCCAAGAGTTTATCACCGGGGAGCTGTTTTTT. It codes for CAGSQEFITGELFF.

This clonotype has just one count. A read error may explain this, as a much larger clone is one base away. The rearrangement joins TRBV28 to TRBJ1-5; 10 bases agree with TRBD1. J was trimmed by 6 bases and V by 3 bases; bases with no gene match: 17. Germline CDR1 is MDHEN and CDR2 is SYDVKM. The CDR3 runs to 19 residues. The CDR3 loop reads CASSFFYWDRGEGGQPQHF. For the CDR3, the DNA is TGTGCCAGCAGTTTCTTTTACTGGGACAGGGGCGAAGGAGGTCAGCCCCAGCATTTT.

This rearrangement joins TRBV9 to TRBJ1-5; a weak D match, TRBD1 (5 bases). Germline values: CDR1 SGDLS, CDR2 YYNGEE. The CDR3 has 18 amino acids. V was trimmed by 5 bases and J by 0 bases, leaving 21 bases between them. The CDR3 sequence: CASSEDPGTPLSNQPQHF. The CDR3 nucleotides read TGTGCCAGCAGTGAGGACCCCGGGACGCCCCTTAGCAATCAGCCCCAGCATTTT.

The sample holds a few counts of this clonotype. The chain uses TRBV29-1 and TRBJ1-2; 10 nucleotides agree with TRBD1. The trim removed 7 bases at V and 5 bases at J, leaving 7 bases unmatched. The CDR3 length is 13 residues. CDR1 and CDR2 (germline): SQVTM, ANQGSEA. The CDR3 here is CSAPTGGFYGYTF. The CDR3 DNA is TGCAGCGCCCCGACAGGGGGCTTTTATGGCTACACCTTC.

The chain recombines TRBV11-2 with TRBJ2-7; 7 bases line up with TRBD1. CDR1 and CDR2 (germline): SGHAT, FQNNGV. The CDR3 contains 15 residues. Trimming removed 5 bases from V and 2 bases from J; junction bases left unmatched: 9. The CDR3 reads CASSLHPGQPYEQYF. For the CDR3, the DNA is TGTGCCAGCAGCCTCCACCCGGGACAGCCCTACGAGCAGTACTTC.

Many counts were recorded for this clonotype. This chain joins TRBV29-1 and TRBJ2-5; 10 bases are a match to TRBD2. Unmatched junction bases numbered 7, after V lost 7 bases and J lost 5 bases. Germline lookup yields CDR1 SQVTM and CDR2 ANQGSEA. This CDR3 has 13 amino acids. The CDR3 nucleotides are TGCAGCGCCTTCCAGGGACTAGCGGAGACCCAGTACTTC. Protein: CSAFQGLAETQYF.

This chain joins TRBV7-6 and TRBJ2-3; D not resolved. CDR3 length: 16 residues. Germline V lookup: CDR1 SGHVS, CDR2 FNYEAQ. V was shortened by 0 bases and J by 4 bases, with 14 bases between the two germline ends. As DNA, the CDR3 is TGTGCCAGCAGCTTAGCTTTCGGGCAAAGCGCAGATACGCAGTATTTT. It encodes CASSLAFGQSADTQYF.

About this clonotype itself: Just one base apart from a much larger clone, this may be a read error. V gene TRBV15 combines with J gene TRBJ2-2, with 7 bases matching TRBD2. This CDR3 comprises 15 residues. Germline lookup yields CDR1 LNHNV and CDR2 YYDKDF (reference sequence). In nucleotides, the CDR3 is TGTGCCACCGCCACTAGCGAGAAGAACACCGGGGAGCCGTTTTTT. It yields the protein CATATSEKNTGEPFF.

This clonotype was observed many times. V usage is TRBV28 and J usage is TRBJ2-3; the match to TRBD2 covers 8 bases. Germline V gene sequence: CDR1 MDHEN, CDR2 SYDVKM. V was pared by 7 bases and J by 4 bases, with 16 bases of the junction left unmatched. The CDR3 spans 17 residues. The CDR3, as DNA: TGTGCCAGCATCACGGGGGGGATACCGACCCCACCAGATACGCAGTATTTT. Protein sequence: CASITGGIPTPPDTQYF.

The sample holds a few counts of this clonotype. The rearrangement joins TRBV2 to TRBJ1-1, with D maybe TRBD1 (6 bases). Between the trimmed V and J ends, which lost 3 bases and 5 bases, there was a span of 13 bases. The CDR3 spans 14 residues. Germline loops: CDR1 SNHLY, CDR2 FYNNEI. The DNA of the CDR3 is TGTGCCAGCAGTGAGACAAACAGGGAGACTGAAGCTTTCTTT. This encodes CASSETNRETEAFF.

This clonotype was seen at least ten times. V and J are TRBV5-6 and TRBJ2-7; D remains unclear. The length of the CDR3 is 14 residues. The V gene's germline CDR1 is SGHDT and CDR2 YYEEEE. The V end lost 0 bases, the J end lost 0 bases, and 7 bases lay between the germline ends. The CDR3 DNA follows: TGTGCCAGCAGCTTGGTCGAGAGCTCCTACGAGCAGTACTTC. Translated, it gives CASSLVESSYEQYF.

This clonotype was observed a handful of times. A much more abundant neighbour one base away suggests this may be a read error. The J gene is TRBJ2-7, the V gene TRBV7-9, with D unclear. This CDR3 has 16 residues. CDR1 and CDR2 from the germline V gene are SEHNR and FQNEAQ (reference sequence). V lost 5 bases, J lost 2 bases, and 19 bases lay in between. CDR3 sequence: CASSHPAGSSTYEQYF. Here the CDR3 DNA reads TGTGCCAGCAGCCACCCAGCCGGGTCCTCAACCTACGAGCAGTACTTC.

This clonotype has just one count. The rearrangement links TRBV28 to TRBJ2-7; no clear D. This CDR3 is built from 13 residues. CDR1 and CDR2 (germline): MDHEN, SYDVKM. V gave up 3 bases and J gave up 0 bases, with 6 bases separating them. The CDR3 sequence is CASSFTPSYEQYF. CDR3 nucleotides: TGTGCCAGCAGTTTTACACCCTCCTACGAGCAGTACTTC.

This clonotype was counted a few times. This chain connects TRBV6-2 or TRBV6-3 to TRBJ2-3; D perhaps matches TRBD2 (6 bases). Trimming stripped 4 bases from V and 0 bases from J, with 8 bases between. The CDR3 totals 14 residues. Germline CDR1 MNHEY, CDR2 SVGEGT. The CDR3 is CASSWGTSTDTQYF. Written as DNA, the CDR3 is TGTGCCAGCAGTTGGGGGACTAGCACAGATACGCAGTATTTT.